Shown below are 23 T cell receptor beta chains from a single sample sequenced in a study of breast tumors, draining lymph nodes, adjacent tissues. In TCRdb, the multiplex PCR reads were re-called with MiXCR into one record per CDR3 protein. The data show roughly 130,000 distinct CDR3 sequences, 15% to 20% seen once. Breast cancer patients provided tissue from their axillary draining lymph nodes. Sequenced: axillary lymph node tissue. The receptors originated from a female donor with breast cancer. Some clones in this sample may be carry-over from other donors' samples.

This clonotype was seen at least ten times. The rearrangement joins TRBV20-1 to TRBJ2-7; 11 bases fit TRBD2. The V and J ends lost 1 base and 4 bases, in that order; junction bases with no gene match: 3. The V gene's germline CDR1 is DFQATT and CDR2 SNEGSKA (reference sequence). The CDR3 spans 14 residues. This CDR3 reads CSARGLAGSYEQYF. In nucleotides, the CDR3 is TGCAGTGCTAGAGGACTAGCGGGATCGTACGAGCAGTACTTC.

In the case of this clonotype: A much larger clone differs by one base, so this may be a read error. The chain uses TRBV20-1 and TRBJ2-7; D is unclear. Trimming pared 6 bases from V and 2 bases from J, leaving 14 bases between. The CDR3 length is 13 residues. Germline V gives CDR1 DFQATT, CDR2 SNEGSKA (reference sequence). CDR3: CSAPQGSPYEQYF. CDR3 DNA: TGCAGTGCCCCCCAAGGTAGCCCCTACGAGCAGTACTTC.

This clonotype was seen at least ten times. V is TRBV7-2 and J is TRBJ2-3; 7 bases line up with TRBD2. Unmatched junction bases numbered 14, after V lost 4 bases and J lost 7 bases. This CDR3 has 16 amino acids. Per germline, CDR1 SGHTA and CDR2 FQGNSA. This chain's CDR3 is CASSSPRTSGIYTQYF. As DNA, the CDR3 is TGTGCCAGCAGCTCACCCCGGACTAGTGGGATATATACGCAGTATTTT.

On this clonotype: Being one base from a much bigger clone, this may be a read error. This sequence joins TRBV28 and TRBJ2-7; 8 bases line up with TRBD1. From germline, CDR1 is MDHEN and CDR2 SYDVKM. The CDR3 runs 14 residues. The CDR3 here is CTSSHGQGGYEQYF. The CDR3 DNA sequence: TGTACCAGCAGTCACGGACAGGGTGGGTACGAGCAGTACTTC.

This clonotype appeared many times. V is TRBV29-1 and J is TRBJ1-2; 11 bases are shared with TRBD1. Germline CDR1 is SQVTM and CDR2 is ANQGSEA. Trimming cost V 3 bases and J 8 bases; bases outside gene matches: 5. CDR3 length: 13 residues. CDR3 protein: CSVDGQGANGYTF. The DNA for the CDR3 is TGCAGCGTTGACGGACAGGGGGCGAACGGCTACACCTTC. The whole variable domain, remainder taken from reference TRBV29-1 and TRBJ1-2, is SAVISQKPSRDICQRGTSLTIQCQVDSQVTMMFWYRQQPGQSLTLIATANQGSEATYESGFVIDKFPISRPNLTFSTLTVSNMSPEDSSIYLCSVDGQGANGYTFGSGTRLTVV.

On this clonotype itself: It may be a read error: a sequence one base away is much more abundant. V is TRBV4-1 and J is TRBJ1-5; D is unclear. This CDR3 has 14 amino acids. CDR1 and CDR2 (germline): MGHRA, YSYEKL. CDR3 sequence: CAGSQDWSNQPQHF. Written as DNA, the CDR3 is TGCGCCGGCAGCCAAGATTGGAGCAATCAGCCCCAGCATTTT.

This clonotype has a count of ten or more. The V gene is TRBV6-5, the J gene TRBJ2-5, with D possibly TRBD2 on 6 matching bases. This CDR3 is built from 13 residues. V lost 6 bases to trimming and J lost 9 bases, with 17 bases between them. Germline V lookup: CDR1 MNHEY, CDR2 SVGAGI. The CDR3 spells CASRPTGGGSQYF. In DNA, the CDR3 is TGTGCCAGCAGACCCACCGGGGGTGGGTCCCAGTACTTC.

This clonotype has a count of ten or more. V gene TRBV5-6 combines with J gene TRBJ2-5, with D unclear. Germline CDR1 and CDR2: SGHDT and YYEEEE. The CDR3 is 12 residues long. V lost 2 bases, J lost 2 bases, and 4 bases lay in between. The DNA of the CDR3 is TGTGCCAGCAGCTTTTTTCAAGAGACCCAGTACTTC. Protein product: CASSFFQETQYF.

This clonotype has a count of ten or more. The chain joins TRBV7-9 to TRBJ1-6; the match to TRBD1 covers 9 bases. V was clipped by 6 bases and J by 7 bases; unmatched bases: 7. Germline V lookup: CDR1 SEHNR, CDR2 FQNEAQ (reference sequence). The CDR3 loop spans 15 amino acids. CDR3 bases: TGTGCCAGCAGATCACCGGGACAGGGCAATTCACCCCTCCACTTT. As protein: CASRSPGQGNSPLHF.

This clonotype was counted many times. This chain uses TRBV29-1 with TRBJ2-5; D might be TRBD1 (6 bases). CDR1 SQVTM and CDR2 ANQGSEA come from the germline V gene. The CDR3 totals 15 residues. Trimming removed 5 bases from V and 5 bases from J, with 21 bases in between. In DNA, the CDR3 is TGCAGCGTTTTGGGCAGGGGCCTTGCCCGGGAGACCCAGTACTTC. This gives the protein CSVLGRGLARETQYF.

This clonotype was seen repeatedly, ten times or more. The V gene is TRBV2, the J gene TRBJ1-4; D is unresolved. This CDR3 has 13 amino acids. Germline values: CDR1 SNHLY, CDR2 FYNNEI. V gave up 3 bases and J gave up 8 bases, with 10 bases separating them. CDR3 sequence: CASSDGVSEKLFF. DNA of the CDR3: TGTGCCAGCAGTGACGGGGTTTCGGAAAAACTGTTTTTT. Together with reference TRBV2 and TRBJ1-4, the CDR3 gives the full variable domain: EPEVTQTPSHQVTQMGQEVILRCVPISNHLYFYWYRQILGQKVEFLVSFYNNEISEKSEIFDDQFSVERPDGSNFTLKIRSTKLEDSAMYFCASSDGVSEKLFFGSGTQLSVL.

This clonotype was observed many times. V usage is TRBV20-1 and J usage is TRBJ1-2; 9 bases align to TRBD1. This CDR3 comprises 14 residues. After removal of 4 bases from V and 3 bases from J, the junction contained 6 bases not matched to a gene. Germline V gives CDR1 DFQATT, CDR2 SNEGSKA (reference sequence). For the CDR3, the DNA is TGCAGTGCTACACAGGGGGCTAAGGACTATGGCTACACCTTC. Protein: CSATQGAKDYGYTF.

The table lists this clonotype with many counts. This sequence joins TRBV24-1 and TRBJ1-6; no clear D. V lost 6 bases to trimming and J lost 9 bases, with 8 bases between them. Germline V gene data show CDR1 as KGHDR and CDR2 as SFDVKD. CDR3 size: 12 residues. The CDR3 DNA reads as TGTGCCACCAGTAGTCCGTCTTCACCCCTCCACTTT. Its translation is CATSSPSSPLHF.

Here the CDR3 reads CASSLVRGTGANVLTF. For the CDR3, the DNA is TGTGCCAGCAGCTTGGTGCGCGGCACCGGGGCCAACGTCCTGACTTTC. This chain uses TRBV13 with TRBJ2-6; D remains ambiguous. Trimming stripped 3 bases from V and 4 bases from J, with 13 bases between. The V gene's germline CDR1 is PRHDT and CDR2 FYEKMQ (reference sequence). This CDR3 has 16 amino acids.

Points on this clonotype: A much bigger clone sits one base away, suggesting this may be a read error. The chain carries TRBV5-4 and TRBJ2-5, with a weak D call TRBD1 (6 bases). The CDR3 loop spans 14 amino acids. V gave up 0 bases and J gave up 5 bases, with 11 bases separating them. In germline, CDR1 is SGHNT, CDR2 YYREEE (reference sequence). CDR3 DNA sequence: TGTGCCAGCAGCTTGGACAGGGCTTGGGAGACCCAGTACTTC. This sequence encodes CASSLDRAWETQYF. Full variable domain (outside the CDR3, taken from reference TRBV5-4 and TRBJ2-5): ETGVTQSPTHLIKTRGQQVTLRCSSQSGHNTVSWYQQALGQGPQFIFQYYREEENGRGNFPPRFSGLQFPNYSSELNVNALELDDSALYLCASSLDRAWETQYFGPGTRLLVL.

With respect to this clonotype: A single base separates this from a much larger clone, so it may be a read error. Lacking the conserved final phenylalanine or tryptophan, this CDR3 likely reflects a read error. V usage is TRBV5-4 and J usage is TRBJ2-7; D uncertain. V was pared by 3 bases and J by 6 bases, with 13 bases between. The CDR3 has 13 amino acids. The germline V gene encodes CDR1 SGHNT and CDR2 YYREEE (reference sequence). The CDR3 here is CASSSTDSAEQYL. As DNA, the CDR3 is TGTGCCAGCAGCTCGACTGATTCGGCCGAGCAGTACCTC.

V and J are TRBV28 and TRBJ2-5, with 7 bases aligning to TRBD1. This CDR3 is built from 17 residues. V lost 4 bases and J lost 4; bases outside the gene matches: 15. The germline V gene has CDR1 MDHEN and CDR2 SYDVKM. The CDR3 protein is CASSSGVFDRAPETQYF. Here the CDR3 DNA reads TGTGCCAGCAGTTCCGGGGTCTTCGACAGGGCCCCAGAGACCCAGTACTTC.

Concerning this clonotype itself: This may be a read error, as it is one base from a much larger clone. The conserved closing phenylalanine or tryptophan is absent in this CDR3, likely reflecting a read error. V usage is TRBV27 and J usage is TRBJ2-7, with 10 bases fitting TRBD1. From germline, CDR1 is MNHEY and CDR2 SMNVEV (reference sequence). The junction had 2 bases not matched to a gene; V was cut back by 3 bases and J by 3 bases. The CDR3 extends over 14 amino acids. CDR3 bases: TGTGCCAGCAGTTTGGGGGACAGGGGCTACGAGCAGTACCTC. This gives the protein CASSLGDRGYEQYL.

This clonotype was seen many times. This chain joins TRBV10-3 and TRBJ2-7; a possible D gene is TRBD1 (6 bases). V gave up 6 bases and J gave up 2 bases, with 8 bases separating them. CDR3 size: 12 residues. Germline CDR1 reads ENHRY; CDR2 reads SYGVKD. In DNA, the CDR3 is TGTGCCATCAGGGACAGTCCCTACGAGCAGTACTTC. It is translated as CAIRDSPYEQYF.

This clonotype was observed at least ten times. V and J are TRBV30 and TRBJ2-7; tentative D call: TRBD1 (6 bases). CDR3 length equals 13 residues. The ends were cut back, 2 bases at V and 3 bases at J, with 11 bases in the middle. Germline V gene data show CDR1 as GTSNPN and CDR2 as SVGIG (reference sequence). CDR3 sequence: CAWSTGYGYEQYF. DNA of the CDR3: TGTGCCTGGAGTACAGGGTATGGCTACGAGCAGTACTTC.

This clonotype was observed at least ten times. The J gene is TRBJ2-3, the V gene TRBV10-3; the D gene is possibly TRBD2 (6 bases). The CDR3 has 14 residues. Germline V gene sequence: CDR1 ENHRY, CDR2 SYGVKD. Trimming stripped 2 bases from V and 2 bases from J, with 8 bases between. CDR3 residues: CAISEAGNTDTQYF. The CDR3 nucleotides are TGTGCCATCAGTGAGGCGGGAAACACAGATACGCAGTATTTT.

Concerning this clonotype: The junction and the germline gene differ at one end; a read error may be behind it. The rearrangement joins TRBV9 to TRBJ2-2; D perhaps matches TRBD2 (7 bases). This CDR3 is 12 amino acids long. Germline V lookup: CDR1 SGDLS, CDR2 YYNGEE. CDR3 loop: CASSDNTGGLLF. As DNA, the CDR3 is TGTGCCAGCAGTGACAATACCGGGGGGCTGCTTTTT.

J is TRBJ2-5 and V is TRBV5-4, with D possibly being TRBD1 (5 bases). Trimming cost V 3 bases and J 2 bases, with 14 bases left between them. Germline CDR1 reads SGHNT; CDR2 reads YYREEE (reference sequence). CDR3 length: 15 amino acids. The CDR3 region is CASSSPIGQQETQYF. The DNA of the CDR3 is TGTGCCAGCAGCTCCCCGATAGGACAACAAGAGACCCAGTACTTC.